The present entry profiles one TCR beta chain with its context. What it binds is not known. This sample is drawn from a study of T cell repertoires in cytomegalovirus infection. Across the whole study: Epitope selection comprised recently identified HLA-C-restricted CMV epitopes and well-studied HLA-B-restricted CMV epitopes. Indications of both CMV infection and matching HLA type were provided by public TCR beta signatures. Regarding the study as a whole: Cumulated frequencies of public TCR beta families served to identify carriers of CMV plus the relevant HLA. Clonotype analysis showed dominance of the ex vivo response by HLA-C-restricted CMV-specific TCR beta clonotypes.

Each CDR3 protein gets one entry after TCRdb re-called the reads with MiXCR. Of approximately 300,000 distinct CDR3 sequences listed, more than 20% are singletons. The ends lost 4 bases at V and 4 bases at J; junction bases unmatched: 2. Germline CDR1 reads SGHTA; CDR2 reads FQGNSA. This CDR3 comprises 13 residues. The sample was cultured PBMCs, taken from culture after CMV antigen stimulation. The receptor was isolated from a human donor in good health (CMV status not recorded). Some clones in this sample may be carry-over from other donors' samples. The chain employs TRBV7-2 and TRBJ1-2, with 8 nucleotides matching TRBD1. CDR3 nucleotides: TGTACCAGCAGCTCGGGACAGGTCTATGGCTACACCTTC. Translated, it gives CTSSSGQVYGYTF.